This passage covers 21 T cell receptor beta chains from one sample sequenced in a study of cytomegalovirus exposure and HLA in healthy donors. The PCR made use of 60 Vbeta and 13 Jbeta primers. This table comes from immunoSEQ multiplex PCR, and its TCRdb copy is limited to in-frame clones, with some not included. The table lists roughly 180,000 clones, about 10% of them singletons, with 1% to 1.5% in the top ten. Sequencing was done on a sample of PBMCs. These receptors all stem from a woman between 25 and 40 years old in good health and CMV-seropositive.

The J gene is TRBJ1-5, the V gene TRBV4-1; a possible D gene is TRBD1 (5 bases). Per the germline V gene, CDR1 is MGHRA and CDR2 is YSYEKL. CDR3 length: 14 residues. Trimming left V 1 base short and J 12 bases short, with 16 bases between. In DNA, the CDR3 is TGCGCCAGCAGCCAAGGGGGGGACCGAGGGTTCCAGCATTTT. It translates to CASSQGGDRGFQHF.

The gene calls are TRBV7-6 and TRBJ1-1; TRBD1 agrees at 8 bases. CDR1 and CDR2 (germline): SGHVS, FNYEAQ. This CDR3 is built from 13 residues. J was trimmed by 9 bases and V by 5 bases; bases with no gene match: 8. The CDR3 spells CASSPRDRLKAFF. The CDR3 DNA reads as TGTGCCAGCAGCCCACGGGACAGGCTAAAAGCTTTCTTT.

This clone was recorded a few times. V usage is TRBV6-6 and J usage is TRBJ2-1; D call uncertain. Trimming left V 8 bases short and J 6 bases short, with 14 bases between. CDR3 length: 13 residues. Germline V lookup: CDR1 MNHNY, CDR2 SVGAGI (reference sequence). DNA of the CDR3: TGTGCCAGCTCCGGAGATCCCCCCAATGAGCAGTTCTTC. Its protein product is CASSGDPPNEQFF.

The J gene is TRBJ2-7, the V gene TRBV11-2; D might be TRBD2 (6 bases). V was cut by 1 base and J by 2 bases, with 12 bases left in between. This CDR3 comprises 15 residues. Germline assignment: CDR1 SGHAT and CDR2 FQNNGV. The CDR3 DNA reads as TGTGCCAGCAGCTTAGGGGCGGGGCTACCCTACGAGCAGTACTTC. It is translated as CASSLGAGLPYEQYF. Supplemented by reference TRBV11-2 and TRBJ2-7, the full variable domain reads EAGVAQSPRYKIIEKRQSVAFWCNPISGHATLYWYQQILGQGPKLLIQFQNNGVVDDSQLPKDRFSAERLKGVDSTLKIQPAKLEDSAVYLCASSLGAGLPYEQYFGPGTRLTVT.

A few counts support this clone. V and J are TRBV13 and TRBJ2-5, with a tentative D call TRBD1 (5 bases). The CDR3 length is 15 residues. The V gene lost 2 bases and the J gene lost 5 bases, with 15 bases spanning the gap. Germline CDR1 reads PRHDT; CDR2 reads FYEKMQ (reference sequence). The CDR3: CASSLQGSFTETQYF. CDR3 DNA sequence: TGTGCCAGCAGCTTACAGGGCAGCTTTACGGAGACCCAGTACTTC.

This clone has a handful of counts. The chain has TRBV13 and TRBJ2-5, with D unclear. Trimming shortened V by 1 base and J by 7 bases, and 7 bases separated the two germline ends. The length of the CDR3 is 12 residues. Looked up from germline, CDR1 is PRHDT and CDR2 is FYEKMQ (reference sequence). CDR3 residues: CASSLAGGTQYF. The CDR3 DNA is TGTGCCAGCAGCTTAGCGGGTGGGACCCAGTACTTC.

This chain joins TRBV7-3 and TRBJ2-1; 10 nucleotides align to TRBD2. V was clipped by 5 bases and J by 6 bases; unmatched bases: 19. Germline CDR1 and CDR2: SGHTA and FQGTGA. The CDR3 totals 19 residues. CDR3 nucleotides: TGTGCCAGCAGCCCAATTCCTAGCGGGAGCCCACGGGGTTTCAATGAGCAGTTCTTC. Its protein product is CASSPIPSGSPRGFNEQFF.

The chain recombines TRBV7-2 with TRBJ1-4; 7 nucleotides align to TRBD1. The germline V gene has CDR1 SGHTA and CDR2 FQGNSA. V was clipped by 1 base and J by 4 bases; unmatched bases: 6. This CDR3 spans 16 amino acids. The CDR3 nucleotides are TGTGCCAGCAGCTTAGGCACAGGACAGGTTAATGAAAAACTGTTTTTT. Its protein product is CASSLGTGQVNEKLFF. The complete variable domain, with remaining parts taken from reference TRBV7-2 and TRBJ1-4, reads GAGVSQSPSNKVTEKGKDVELRCDPISGHTALYWYRQSLGQGLEFLIYFQGNSAPDKSGLPSDRFSAERTGGSVSTLTIQRTQQEDSAVYLCASSLGTGQVNEKLFFGSGTQLSVL.

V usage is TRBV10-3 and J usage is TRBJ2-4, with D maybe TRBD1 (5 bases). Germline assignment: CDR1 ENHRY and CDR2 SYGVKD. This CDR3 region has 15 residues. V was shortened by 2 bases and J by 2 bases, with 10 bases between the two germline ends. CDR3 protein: CAISEGAVTKNIQYF. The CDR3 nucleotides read TGTGCCATCAGTGAGGGGGCGGTTACCAAAAACATTCAGTACTTC.

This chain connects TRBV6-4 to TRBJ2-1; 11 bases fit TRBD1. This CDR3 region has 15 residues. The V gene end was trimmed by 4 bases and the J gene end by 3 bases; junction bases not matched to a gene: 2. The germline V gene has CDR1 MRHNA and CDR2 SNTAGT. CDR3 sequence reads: CASSGGTGGYNEQFF. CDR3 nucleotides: TGTGCCAGCAGTGGGGGGACAGGGGGCTACAATGAGCAGTTCTTC.

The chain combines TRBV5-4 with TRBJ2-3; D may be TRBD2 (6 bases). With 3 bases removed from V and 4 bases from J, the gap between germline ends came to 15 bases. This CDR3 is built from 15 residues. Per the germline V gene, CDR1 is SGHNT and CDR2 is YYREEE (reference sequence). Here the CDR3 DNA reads TGTGCCAGCAGCTCGAGCGGGCCCAAAGCAGATACGCAGTATTTT. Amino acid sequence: CASSSSGPKADTQYF. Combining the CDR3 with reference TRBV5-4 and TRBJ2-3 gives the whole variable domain ETGVTQSPTHLIKTRGQQVTLRCSSQSGHNTVSWYQQALGQGPQFIFQYYREEENGRGNFPPRFSGLQFPNYSSELNVNALELDDSALYLCASSSSGPKADTQYFGPGTRLTVL.

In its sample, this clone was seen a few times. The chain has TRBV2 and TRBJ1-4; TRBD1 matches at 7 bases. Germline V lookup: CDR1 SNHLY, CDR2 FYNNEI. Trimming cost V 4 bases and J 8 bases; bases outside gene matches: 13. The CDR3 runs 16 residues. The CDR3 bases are TGTGCCAGCAGTGCCCTAAGGGGGCTGGCTATCGAAAAACTGTTTTTT. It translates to CASSALRGLAIEKLFF. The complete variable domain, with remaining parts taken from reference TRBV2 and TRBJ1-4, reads EPEVTQTPSHQVTQMGQEVILRCVPISNHLYFYWYRQILGQKVEFLVSFYNNEISEKSEIFDDQFSVERPDGSNFTLKIRSTKLEDSAMYFCASSALRGLAIEKLFFGSGTQLSVL.

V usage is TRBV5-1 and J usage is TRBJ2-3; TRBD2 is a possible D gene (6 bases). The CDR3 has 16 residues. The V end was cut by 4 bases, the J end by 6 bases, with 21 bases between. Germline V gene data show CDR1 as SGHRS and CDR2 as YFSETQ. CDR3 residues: CASSLPSGTRRDTQYF. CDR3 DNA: TGCGCCAGCAGCCTTCCATCGGGGACTCGCCGTGATACGCAGTATTTT.

CDR3 amino acids: CASRREGVPDTQYF. The CDR3 coding sequence is TGTGCCAGCAGGAGAGAAGGGGTCCCAGATACGCAGTATTTT. This chain uses TRBV6-5 with TRBJ2-3; maybe TRBD1 (5 bases). Germline V gene lookup returns CDR1 MNHEY and CDR2 SVGAGI. The CDR3 spans 14 residues. The V end lost 6 bases, the J end lost 4 bases, and 14 bases lay between the germline ends.

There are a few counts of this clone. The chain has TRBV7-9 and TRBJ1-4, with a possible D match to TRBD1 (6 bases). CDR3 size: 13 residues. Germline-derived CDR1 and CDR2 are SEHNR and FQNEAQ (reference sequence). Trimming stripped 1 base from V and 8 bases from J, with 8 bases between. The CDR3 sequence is CASSLGTDEKLFF. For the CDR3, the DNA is TGTGCCAGCAGCTTAGGGACAGACGAAAAACTGTTTTTT.

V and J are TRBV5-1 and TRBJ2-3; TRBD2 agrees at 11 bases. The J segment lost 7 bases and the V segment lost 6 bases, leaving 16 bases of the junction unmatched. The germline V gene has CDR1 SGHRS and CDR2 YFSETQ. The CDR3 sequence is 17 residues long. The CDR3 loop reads CASTGLAGGPGGNTQYF. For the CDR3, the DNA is TGCGCCAGCACGGGGCTAGCGGGAGGCCCCGGAGGAAATACGCAGTATTTT.

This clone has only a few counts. The chain's CDR3 is CASSQIDRTYEQYF. Written as DNA, the CDR3 is TGCGCCAGCAGCCAGATAGACAGAACCTACGAGCAGTACTTC. The chain joins TRBV5-1 to TRBJ2-7; D might be TRBD1 (5 bases). Germline V CDR1 and CDR2: SGHRS, YFSETQ. This CDR3 is built from 14 residues. Trimming left V 4 bases short and J 2 bases short, with 13 bases between.

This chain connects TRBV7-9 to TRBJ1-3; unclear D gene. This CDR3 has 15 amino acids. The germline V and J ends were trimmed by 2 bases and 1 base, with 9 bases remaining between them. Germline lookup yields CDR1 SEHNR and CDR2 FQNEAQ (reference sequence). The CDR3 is CASSLMADSGNTIYF. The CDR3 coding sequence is TGTGCCAGCAGCTTAATGGCGGATTCTGGAAACACCATATATTTT.

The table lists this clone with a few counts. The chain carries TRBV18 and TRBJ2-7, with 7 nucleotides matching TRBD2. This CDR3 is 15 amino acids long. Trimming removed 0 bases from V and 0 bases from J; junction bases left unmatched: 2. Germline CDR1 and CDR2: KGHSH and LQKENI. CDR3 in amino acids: CASSPPSGSSYEQYF. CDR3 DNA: TGTGCCAGCTCACCACCTAGCGGGTCCTCCTACGAGCAGTACTTC.

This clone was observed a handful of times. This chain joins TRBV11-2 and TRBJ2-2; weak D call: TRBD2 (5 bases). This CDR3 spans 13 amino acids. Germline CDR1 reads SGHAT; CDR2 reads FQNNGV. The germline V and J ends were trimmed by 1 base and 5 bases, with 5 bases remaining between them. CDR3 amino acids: CASSLAGTGELFF. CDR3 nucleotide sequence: TGTGCCAGCAGCTTAGCGGGGACCGGGGAGCTGTTTTTT. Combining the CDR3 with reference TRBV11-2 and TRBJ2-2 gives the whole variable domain EAGVAQSPRYKIIEKRQSVAFWCNPISGHATLYWYQQILGQGPKLLIQFQNNGVVDDSQLPKDRFSAERLKGVDSTLKIQPAKLEDSAVYLCASSLAGTGELFFGEGSRLTVL.

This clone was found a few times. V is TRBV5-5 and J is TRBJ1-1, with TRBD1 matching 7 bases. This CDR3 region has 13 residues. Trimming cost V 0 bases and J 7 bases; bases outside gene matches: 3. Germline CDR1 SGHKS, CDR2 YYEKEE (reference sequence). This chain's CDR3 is CASSLVRQGEAFF. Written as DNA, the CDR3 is TGTGCCAGCAGCTTGGTTAGACAGGGTGAAGCTTTCTTT.